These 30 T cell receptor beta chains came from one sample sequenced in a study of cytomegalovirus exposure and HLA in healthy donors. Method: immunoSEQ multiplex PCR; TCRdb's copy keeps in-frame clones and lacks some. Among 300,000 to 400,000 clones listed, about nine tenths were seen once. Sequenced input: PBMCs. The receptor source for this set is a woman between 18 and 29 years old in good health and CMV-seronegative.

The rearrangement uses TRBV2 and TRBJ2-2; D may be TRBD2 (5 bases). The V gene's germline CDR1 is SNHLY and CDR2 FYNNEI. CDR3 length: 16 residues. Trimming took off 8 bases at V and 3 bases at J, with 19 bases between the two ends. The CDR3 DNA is TGTGCCAGCCTCGGGGAAGTTGGAATCTACACCGGGGAGCTGTTTTTT. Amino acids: CASLGEVGIYTGELFF.

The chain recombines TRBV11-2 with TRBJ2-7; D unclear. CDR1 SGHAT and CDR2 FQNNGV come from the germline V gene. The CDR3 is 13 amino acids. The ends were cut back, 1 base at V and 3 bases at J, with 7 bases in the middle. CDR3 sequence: CASSLGEDYEQYF. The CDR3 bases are TGTGCCAGCAGCTTAGGAGAAGACTACGAGCAGTACTTC.

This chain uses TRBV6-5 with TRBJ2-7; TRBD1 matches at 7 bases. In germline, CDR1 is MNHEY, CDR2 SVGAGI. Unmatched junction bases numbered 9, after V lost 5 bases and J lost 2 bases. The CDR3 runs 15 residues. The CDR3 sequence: CASSRTGTATYEQYF. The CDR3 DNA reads TGTGCCAGCAGTCGGACCGGGACAGCCACCTACGAGCAGTACTTC.

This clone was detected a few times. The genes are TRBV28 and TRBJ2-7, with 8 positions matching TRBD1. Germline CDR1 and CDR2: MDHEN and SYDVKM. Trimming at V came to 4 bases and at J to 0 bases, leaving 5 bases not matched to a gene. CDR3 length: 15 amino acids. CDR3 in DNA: TGTGCCAGCAGTTCAACAGGGGGAAGCTCCTACGAGCAGTACTTC. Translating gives CASSSTGGSSYEQYF.

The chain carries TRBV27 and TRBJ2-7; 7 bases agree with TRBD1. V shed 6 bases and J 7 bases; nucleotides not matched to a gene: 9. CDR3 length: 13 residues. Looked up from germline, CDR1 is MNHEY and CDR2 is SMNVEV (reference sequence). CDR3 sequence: CASRLIIQGEQYF. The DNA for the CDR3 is TGTGCCAGCAGATTGATAATACAGGGGGAGCAGTACTTC.

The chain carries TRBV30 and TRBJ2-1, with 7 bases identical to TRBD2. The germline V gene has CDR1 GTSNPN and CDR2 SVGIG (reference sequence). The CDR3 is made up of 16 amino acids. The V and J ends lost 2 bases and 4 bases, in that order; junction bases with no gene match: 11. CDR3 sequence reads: CAWSTKAGSKYNEQFF. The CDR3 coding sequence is TGTGCCTGGAGTACCAAAGCGGGAAGCAAATACAATGAGCAGTTCTTC.

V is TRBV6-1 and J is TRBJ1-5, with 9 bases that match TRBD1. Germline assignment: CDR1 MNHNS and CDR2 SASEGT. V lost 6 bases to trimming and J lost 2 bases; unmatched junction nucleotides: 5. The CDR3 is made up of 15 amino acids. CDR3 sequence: CASSGDRARNQPQHF. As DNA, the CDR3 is TGTGCCAGCAGCGGGGACAGGGCTCGCAATCAGCCCCAGCATTTT.

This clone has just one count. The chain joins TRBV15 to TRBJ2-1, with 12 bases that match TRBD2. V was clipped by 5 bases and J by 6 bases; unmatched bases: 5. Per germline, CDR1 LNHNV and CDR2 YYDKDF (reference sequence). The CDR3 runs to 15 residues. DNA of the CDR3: TGTGCCACCAGCGGACTAGCGGGACCGGGCAATGAGCAGTTCTTC. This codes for CATSGLAGPGNEQFF.

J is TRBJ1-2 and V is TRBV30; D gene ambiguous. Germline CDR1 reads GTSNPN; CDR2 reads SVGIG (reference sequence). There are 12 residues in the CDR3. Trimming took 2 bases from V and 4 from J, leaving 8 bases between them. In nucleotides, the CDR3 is TGTGCCTGGAGTAGCACCGGCTATGGCTACACCTTC. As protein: CAWSSTGYGYTF.

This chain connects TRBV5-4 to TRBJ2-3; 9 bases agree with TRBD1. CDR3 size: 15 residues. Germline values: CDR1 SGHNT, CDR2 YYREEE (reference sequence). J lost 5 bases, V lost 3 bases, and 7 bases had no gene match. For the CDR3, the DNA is TGTGCCAGCAGCTCACAGGGGGCCGTCGGAGATACGCAGTATTTT. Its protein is CASSSQGAVGDTQYF.

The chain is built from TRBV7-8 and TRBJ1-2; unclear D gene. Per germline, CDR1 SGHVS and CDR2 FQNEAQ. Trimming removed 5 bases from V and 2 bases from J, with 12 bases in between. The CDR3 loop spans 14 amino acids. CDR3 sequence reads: CASSLRGSNYGYTF. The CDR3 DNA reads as TGTGCCAGCAGCCTGAGAGGGAGCAACTATGGCTACACCTTC.

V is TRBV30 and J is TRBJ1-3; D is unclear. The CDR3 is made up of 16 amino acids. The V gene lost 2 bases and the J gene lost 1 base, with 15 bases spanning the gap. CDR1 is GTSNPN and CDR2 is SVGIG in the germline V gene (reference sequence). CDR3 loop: CAWSYAPDTSGNTIYF. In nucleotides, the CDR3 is TGTGCCTGGAGTTATGCGCCCGATACTTCTGGAAACACCATATATTTT.

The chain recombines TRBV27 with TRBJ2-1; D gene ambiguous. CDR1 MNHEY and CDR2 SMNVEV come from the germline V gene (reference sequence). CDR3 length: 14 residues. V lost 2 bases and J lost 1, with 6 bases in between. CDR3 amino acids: CASSLGDSYNEQFF. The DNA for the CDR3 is TGTGCCAGCAGTTTAGGAGATTCCTACAATGAGCAGTTCTTC.

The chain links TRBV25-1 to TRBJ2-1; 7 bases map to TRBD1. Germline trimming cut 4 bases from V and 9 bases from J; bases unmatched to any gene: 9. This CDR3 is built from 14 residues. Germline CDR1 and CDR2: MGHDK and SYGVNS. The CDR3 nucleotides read TGTGCCAGCAGTGGGGACAGCCCTCACGGTGAGCAGTTCTTC. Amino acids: CASSGDSPHGEQFF.

CDR3 sequence: CASSLPLQGAGEQYF. The CDR3 DNA sequence: TGTGCCAGCAGCTTACCTCTACAGGGGGCGGGAGAGCAGTACTTC. The chain carries TRBV7-9 and TRBJ2-7; 9 positions agree with TRBD1. This CDR3 is built from 15 residues. After removal of 2 bases from V and 7 bases from J, the junction contained 9 bases not matched to a gene. Germline V gives CDR1 SEHNR, CDR2 FQNEAQ (reference sequence).

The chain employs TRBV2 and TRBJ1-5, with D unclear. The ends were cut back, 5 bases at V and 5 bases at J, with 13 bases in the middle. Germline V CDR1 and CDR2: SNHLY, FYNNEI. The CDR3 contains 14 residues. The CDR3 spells CASSRANRDQPQHF. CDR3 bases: TGTGCCAGCAGTAGAGCTAACCGAGATCAGCCCCAGCATTTT.

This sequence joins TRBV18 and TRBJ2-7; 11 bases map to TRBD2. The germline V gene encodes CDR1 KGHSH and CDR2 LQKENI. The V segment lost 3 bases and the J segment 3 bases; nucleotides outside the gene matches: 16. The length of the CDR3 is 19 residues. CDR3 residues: CASSPGLAERKGGSYEQYF. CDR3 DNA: TGTGCCAGCTCACCGGGACTAGCGGAGAGGAAGGGGGGGAGCTACGAGCAGTACTTC.

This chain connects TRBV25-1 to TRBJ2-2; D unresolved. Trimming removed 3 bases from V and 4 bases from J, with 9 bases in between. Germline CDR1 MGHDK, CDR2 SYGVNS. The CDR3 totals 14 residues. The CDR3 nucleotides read TGTGCCAGCAGTGACTTCGCGCTCACCGGGGAGCTGTTTTTT. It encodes CASSDFALTGELFF.

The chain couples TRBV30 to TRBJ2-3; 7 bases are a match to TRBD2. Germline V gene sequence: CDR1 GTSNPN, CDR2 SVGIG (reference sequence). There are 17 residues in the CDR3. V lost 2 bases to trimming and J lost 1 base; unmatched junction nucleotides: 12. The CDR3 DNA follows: TGTGCCTGGAGTTCGGCGGGAGCTTACCCCGGCACAGATACGCAGTATTTT. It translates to CAWSSAGAYPGTDTQYF.

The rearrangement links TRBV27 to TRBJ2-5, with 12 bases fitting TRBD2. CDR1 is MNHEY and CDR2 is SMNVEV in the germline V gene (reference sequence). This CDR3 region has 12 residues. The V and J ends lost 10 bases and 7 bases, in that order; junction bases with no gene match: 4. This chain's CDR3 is CATGTSGPTQYF. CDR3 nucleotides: TGTGCCACGGGGACTAGCGGGCCGACCCAGTACTTC.

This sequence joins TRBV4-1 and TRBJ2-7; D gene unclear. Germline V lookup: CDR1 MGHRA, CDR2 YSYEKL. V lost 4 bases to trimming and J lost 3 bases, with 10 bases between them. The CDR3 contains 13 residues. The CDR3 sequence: CASSPPGGYEQYF. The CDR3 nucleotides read TGCGCCAGCAGCCCTCCCGGCGGCTACGAGCAGTACTTC.

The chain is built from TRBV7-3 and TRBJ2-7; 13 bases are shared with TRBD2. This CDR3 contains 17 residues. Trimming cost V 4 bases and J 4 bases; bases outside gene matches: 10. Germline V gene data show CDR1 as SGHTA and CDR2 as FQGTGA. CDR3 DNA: TGTGCCAGCAGCTCCACGCCCGGACTAGCGGGAGATTACGAGCAGTACTTC. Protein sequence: CASSSTPGLAGDYEQYF.

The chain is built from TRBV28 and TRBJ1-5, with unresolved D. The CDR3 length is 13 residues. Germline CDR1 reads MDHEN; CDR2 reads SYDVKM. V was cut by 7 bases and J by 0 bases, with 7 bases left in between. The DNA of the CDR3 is TGTGCCAGCATGCAGTATAGCAATCAGCCCCAGCATTTT. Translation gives CASMQYSNQPQHF.

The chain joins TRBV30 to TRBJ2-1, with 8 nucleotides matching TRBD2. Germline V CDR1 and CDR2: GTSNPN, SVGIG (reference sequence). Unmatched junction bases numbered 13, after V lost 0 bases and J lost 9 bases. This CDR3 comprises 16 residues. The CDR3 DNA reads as TGTGCCTGGAGTGTAAATTACGGGAGGGCGCAGTTTGAGCAGTTCTTC. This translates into CAWSVNYGRAQFEQFF.

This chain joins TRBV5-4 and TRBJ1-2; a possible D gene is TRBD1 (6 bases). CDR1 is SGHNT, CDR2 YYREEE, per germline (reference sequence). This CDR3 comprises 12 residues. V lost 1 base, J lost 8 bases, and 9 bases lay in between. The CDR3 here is CASSLSGVGYTF. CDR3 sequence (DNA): TGTGCCAGCAGCTTGTCAGGGGTGGGCTACACCTTC.

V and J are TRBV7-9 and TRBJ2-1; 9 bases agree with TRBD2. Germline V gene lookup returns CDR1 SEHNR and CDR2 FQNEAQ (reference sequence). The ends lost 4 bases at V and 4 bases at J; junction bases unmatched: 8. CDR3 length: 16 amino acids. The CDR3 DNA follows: TGTGCCAGCAGCTCCATATCGACTAGCGGATACAATGAGCAGTTCTTC. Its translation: CASSSISTSGYNEQFF.

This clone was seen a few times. The chain's CDR3 is CASSLAGTINNEQFF. Here the CDR3 DNA reads TGTGCCAGCAGCTTAGCGGGGACTATCAACAATGAGCAGTTCTTC. The rearrangement uses TRBV7-9 and TRBJ2-1; the match to TRBD2 covers 7 bases. Germline CDR1 is SEHNR and CDR2 is FQNEAQ (reference sequence). This CDR3 spans 15 amino acids. V trimming: 0 bases; J trimming: 5 bases; junction bases outside the gene matches: 4.

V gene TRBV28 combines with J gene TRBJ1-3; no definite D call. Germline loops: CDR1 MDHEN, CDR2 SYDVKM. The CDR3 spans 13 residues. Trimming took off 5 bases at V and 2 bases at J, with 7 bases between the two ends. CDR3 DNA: TGTGCCAGCAGTAAGAGAGCTGGAAACACCATATATTTT. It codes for CASSKRAGNTIYF.

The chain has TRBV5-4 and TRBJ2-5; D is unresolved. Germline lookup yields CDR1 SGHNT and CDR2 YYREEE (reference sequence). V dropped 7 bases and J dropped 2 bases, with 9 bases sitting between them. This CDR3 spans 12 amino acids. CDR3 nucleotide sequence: TGTGCCAGCGGTCTACCGCAAGAGACCCAGTACTTC. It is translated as CASGLPQETQYF.

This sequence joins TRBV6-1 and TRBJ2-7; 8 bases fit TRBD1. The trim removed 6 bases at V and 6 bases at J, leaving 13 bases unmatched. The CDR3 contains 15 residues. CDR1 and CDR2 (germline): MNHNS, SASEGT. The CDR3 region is CASRRDFGQGGEQYF. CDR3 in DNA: TGTGCCAGCAGACGGGATTTCGGACAGGGAGGCGAGCAGTACTTC.